This record covers a single T cell receptor (beta chain). Trimming cost V 4 bases and J 3 bases; bases outside gene matches: 6. Germline V gene data show CDR1 as SGHKS and CDR2 as YYEKEE (reference sequence). The length of the CDR3 is 16 residues. This sample stems from a study of OX40 agonist ivuxolimab in advanced cancers. TCRdb's copy holds only in-frame clones and misses some; the assay was immunoSEQ multiplex PCR. This table has around 26,000 clones, approximately 89% appearing once. The sequence derives from an adult with an advanced solid tumor such as melanoma, head and neck, liver or kidney cancer. Sequenced here: CD4+ or CD8+ T cells sorted from blood, sampled in a trial of the OX40 agonist ivuxolimab. The V and J genes are TRBV5-5 and TRBJ2-7; 14 bases fit TRBD2. The CDR3 nucleotides are TGTGCCAGCAGCCTTGGGACTAGCGGGAGCGGCTACGAGCAGTACTTC. Its protein product is CASSLGTSGSGYEQYF.